Listed below are T cell receptor beta chains from one sample, sequenced in a study of shared clonotypes between healthy human individuals. Assay: immunoSEQ multiplex PCR; the TCRdb copy retains only in-frame clones and omits some. The sample shows around 120,000 clones, around 64% of them seen only once. Sequenced material: memory CD8+ T cells sorted from blood. These receptors came from a woman aged 25 to 39 in good health. CDR3s include the opening cysteine and the closing phenylalanine or tryptophan. The D gene is left open where the match is weak. Where a row states a size, it is once, few, many or the class of an expanded clone; other rows omit it.

length: 14
D: -
J: TRBJ1-4
size: few
V: TRBV28
DNA: TGTGCCAGCAGCGATGGCGGGGGGCTCGAAAAACTGTTTTTT
CDR3: CASSDGGGLEKLFF

length: 13
D: TRBD1
J: TRBJ2-3
size: -
V: TRBV6-4
DNA: TGTGCCAGCAGTACAGGGGAGACAGATACGCAGTATTTT
CDR3: CASSTGETDTQYF

length: 17
D: TRBD1
J: TRBJ1-2
size: -
V: TRBV7-9
DNA: TGTGCCAGCAGCCCGATGACAGGGGGGAGGCGGACGGATGGCTACACCTTC
CDR3: CASSPMTGGRRTDGYTF

length: 15
D: -
J: TRBJ2-6
size: -
V: TRBV25-1
DNA: TGTGCCAGCAGTGAGGAGGAGCCTGGGGCCAACGTCCTGACTTTC
CDR3: CASSEEEPGANVLTF

length: 14
D: -
J: TRBJ2-7
size: -
V: TRBV19
DNA: TGTGCCAGTAGCAACCCCGGGACGCCCTACGAGCAGTACTTC
CDR3: CASSNPGTPYEQYF

length: 16
D: TRBD1
J: TRBJ1-3
size: -
V: TRBV19
DNA: TGTGCCAGTAGTATACCACAGGGGATAACTGGAAACACCATATATTTT
CDR3: CASSIPQGITGNTIYF

length: 15
D: -
J: TRBJ2-3
size: once
V: TRBV5-1
DNA: TGCGCCAGCAGCTTGGATGGCGGATGGACAGATACGCAGTATTTT
CDR3: CASSLDGGWTDTQYF

length: 13
D: -
J: TRBJ2-2
size: -
V: TRBV19
DNA: TGTGCCAGTAGTAGGTCCCCTCATGGGGAGCTGTTTTTT
CDR3: CASSRSPHGELFF

length: 11
D: -
J: TRBJ2-1
size: few
V: TRBV5-4
DNA: TGTGCCAGCAGCCAACACAATGAGCAGTTCTTC
CDR3: CASSQHNEQFF

length: 15
D: -
J: TRBJ2-7
size: -
V: TRBV14
DNA: TGTGCCAGCAGCTTAGAAGGCGGAGGGACCTACGAGCAGTACTTC
CDR3: CASSLEGGGTYEQYF

length: 15
D: TRBD1
J: TRBJ2-7
size: few
V: TRBV25-1
DNA: TGTGCCAGCAGTGTACCCCGGGACAGTTCCTACGAGCAGTACTTC
CDR3: CASSVPRDSSYEQYF

length: 13
D: -
J: TRBJ2-7
size: -
V: TRBV5-6
DNA: TGTGCCAGCAGCTTCCCTACTTCTGGCGAGCAGTACTTC
CDR3: CASSFPTSGEQYF

length: 19
D: TRBD2
J: TRBJ2-1
size: medium-sized
V: TRBV27
DNA: TGTGCCAGCAGCCTCTCCCTCCCTAGCGGGAGGGCCTCCTACAATGAGCAGTTCTTC
CDR3: CASSLSLPSGRASYNEQFF

length: 13
D: -
J: TRBJ2-7
size: many
V: TRBV27
DNA: TGTGCCAGCAGTTTAGTCCGAGAGGATAAGCAGTACTTC
CDR3: CASSLVREDKQYF

length: 14
D: TRBD2
J: TRBJ2-1
size: -
V: TRBV4-1
DNA: TGCGCCAGCAGCCAGGGGAGGGGCTACGGTGAGCAGTTCTTC
CDR3: CASSQGRGYGEQFF

length: 18
D: -
J: TRBJ1-5
size: many
V: TRBV19
DNA: TGTGCCAGTAGTATTTTGAGTTCGGCAGCCGAACACAATCAGCCCCAGCATTTT
CDR3: CASSILSSAAEHNQPQHF

length: 19
D: TRBD2
J: TRBJ2-1
size: once
V: TRBV4-1
DNA: TGCGCCAGCAGCCAAGATCCCGGGCTAGCGGGGTCCCAATACAATGAGCAGTTCTTC
CDR3: CASSQDPGLAGSQYNEQFF

length: 15
D: TRBD2
J: TRBJ2-7
size: -
V: TRBV5-1
DNA: TGCGCCAGCAGCTTGTTACTAGCGGGAGTCTACGAGCAGTACTTC
CDR3: CASSLLLAGVYEQYF

length: 12
D: -
J: TRBJ2-5
size: once
V: TRBV6-6
DNA: TGTGCCAGCAGTTACGCCAAGGGGACCCAGTACTTC
CDR3: CASSYAKGTQYF

length: 16
D: TRBD2
J: TRBJ2-5
size: -
V: TRBV11-2
DNA: TGTGCCAGCAGCCTAGGACTAGCGGGAGCCGAAGAGACCCAGTACTTC
CDR3: CASSLGLAGAEETQYF

length: 13
D: TRBD1
J: TRBJ2-7
size: -
V: TRBV30
DNA: TGTGCCGGCTGGGGACAGGGGGACTACGAGCAGTACTTC
CDR3: CAGWGQGDYEQYF

length: 14
D: -
J: TRBJ2-7
size: -
V: TRBV7-2
DNA: TGTGCCAGCAGCTTAAGAATGAGGTTCCACGAGCAGTACTTC
CDR3: CASSLRMRFHEQYF